Below, 19 T cell receptor beta chains from the same sample are listed, as sequenced in a study of T cell responses to AZD1222 COVID-19 vaccine. Profiling relied on immunoSEQ multiplex PCR, and the TCRdb table lists in-frame clones only, not all of them. Here the sample spans over 100,000 clones, more than 75% being singletons. This specimen consisted of peripheral blood, obtained 28 days after the second AZD1222 dose. These receptors came from an adult who received the AZD1222 COVID-19 vaccine.

This clone has only a few counts. The genes are TRBV7-2 and TRBJ1-5; tentatively, D is TRBD1 (5 bases). Trimming left V 5 bases short and J 7 bases short, with 12 bases between. The CDR3 is 13 residues long. CDR1 SGHTA and CDR2 FQGNSA come from the germline V gene. In DNA form, the CDR3 reads TGTGCCAGCAGCCGGGGCGAGCTCCAGCCCCAGCATTTT. This translates into CASSRGELQPQHF.

V gene TRBV27 combines with J gene TRBJ2-3; 10 bases match TRBD2. Trimming cost V 3 bases and J 6 bases; bases outside gene matches: 18. The germline gives CDR1 MNHEY, CDR2 SMNVEV (reference sequence). The CDR3 has 19 amino acids. The CDR3 sequence is CASSLMSPSGGPRLDTQYF. DNA of the CDR3: TGTGCCAGCAGTTTGATGTCGCCTAGCGGGGGACCTAGACTCGATACGCAGTATTTT.

The chain combines TRBV21-1 with TRBJ2-5; the table calls TRBD1, which could not be checked here. TRBV21-1 is flagged as a pseudogene. The CDR3 is 15 residues long. Here the CDR3 reads CASSKDKQGEETQYF. In DNA form, the CDR3 reads TGTGCCAGCAGCAAAGATAAACAGGGTGAGGAGACCCAGTACTTC.

This chain connects TRBV19 to TRBJ2-2; D unclear. Between the trimmed V and J ends, which lost 8 bases and 0 bases, there was a span of 7 bases. The germline CDR1 and CDR2 sequences are LNHDA and SQIVND (reference sequence). The CDR3 consists of 13 residues. CDR3 amino acids: CASLLPNTGELFF. The CDR3 DNA sequence: TGTGCCAGTTTACTGCCGAACACCGGGGAGCTGTTTTTT.

V is TRBV10-3 and J is TRBJ2-7; 8 bases match TRBD1. The CDR3 is 12 amino acids. The V gene's germline CDR1 is ENHRY and CDR2 SYGVKD. The V and J ends lost 11 bases and 0 bases, in that order; junction bases with no gene match: 3. The CDR3 reads CAVGQASYEQYF. CDR3 sequence (DNA): TGTGCCGTGGGACAGGCCTCCTACGAGCAGTACTTC.

This rearrangement joins TRBV10-2 to TRBJ2-5; D possibly corresponds to TRBD2 (6 bases). The CDR3 sequence is 12 residues long. The V gene's germline CDR1 is WSHSY and CDR2 SAAADI. V lost 6 bases to trimming and J lost 1 base, with 6 bases between them. DNA for the CDR3: TGCGCCAGCAGCGGGGGCCAAGAGACCCAGTACTTC. Protein sequence: CASSGGQETQYF.

The chain uses TRBV3-1 (or the pseudogene TRBV3-2) and TRBJ1-1; D is unresolved. Trimming shortened V by 2 bases and J by 2 bases, and 9 bases separated the two germline ends. In germline, CDR1 is LGHDT, CDR2 YNNKEL (reference sequence). The CDR3 sequence is 14 residues long. CDR3 sequence: CASSQTLLNTEAFF. The CDR3 DNA sequence: TGTGCCAGCAGCCAAACCCTACTAAACACTGAAGCTTTCTTT.

The CDR3 nucleotides read TGTGCCAGCAGCTTTTATGGGACTAGCGGGAGTACCGGGGAGCTGTTTTTT. Translating it yields CASSFYGTSGSTGELFF. This sequence joins TRBV11-3 and TRBJ2-2; 14 bases align to TRBD2. Unmatched junction bases numbered 5, after V lost 3 bases and J lost 5 bases. Looked up from germline, CDR1 is SGHNT and CDR2 is YENEEA. The length of the CDR3 is 17 residues.

The chain carries TRBV7-9 and TRBJ2-5; D gene ambiguous. The CDR3 runs 11 residues. Germline lookup yields CDR1 SEHNR and CDR2 FQNEAQ (reference sequence). The V end lost 3 bases, the J end lost 5 bases, and 4 bases lay between the germline ends. The CDR3 DNA is TGTGCCAGCAGCTTCGATGAGACCCAGTACTTC. Protein sequence: CASSFDETQYF.

This clone showed up just once. The V gene is TRBV5-8, the J gene TRBJ1-4; D gene ambiguous. Between the trimmed V and J ends, which lost 0 bases and 8 bases, there was a span of 14 bases. The CDR3 sequence is 15 residues long. Per germline, CDR1 SGHTS and CDR2 YDEGEE. CDR3 nucleotide sequence: TGTGCCAGCAGCTTGGGGTTTGCCAGATCGGAAAAACTGTTTTTT. This codes for CASSLGFARSEKLFF. The variable domain in full, completed from reference TRBV5-8 and TRBJ1-4, reads EAGVTQSPTHLIKTRGQQATLRCSPISGHTSVYWYQQALGLGLQFLLWYDEGEERNRGNFPPRFSGRQFPNYSSELNVNALELEDSALYLCASSLGFARSEKLFFGSGTQLSVL.

The chain employs TRBV5-4 and TRBJ1-6, with 9 bases that match TRBD1. Trimming took 4 bases from V and 9 from J; bases not matched to a gene: 5. Germline CDR1 SGHNT, CDR2 YYREEE (reference sequence). CDR3 length: 14 amino acids. The CDR3 DNA reads as TGTGCCAGCAGCCCGACAGGGGGTGGTTCACCCCTCCACTTT. This codes for CASSPTGGGSPLHF. The full variable domain, completed using reference TRBV5-4 and TRBJ1-6, is ETGVTQSPTHLIKTRGQQVTLRCSSQSGHNTVSWYQQALGQGPQFIFQYYREEENGRGNFPPRFSGLQFPNYSSELNVNALELDDSALYLCASSPTGGGSPLHFGNGTRLTVT.

J is TRBJ1-4 and V is TRBV6-5; 7 nucleotides align to TRBD1. Germline CDR1 reads MNHEY; CDR2 reads SVGAGI. The CDR3 extends over 13 amino acids. V trimming: 4 bases; J trimming: 8 bases; junction bases outside the gene matches: 4. The CDR3 here is CASSFTGEEKLFF. The CDR3 DNA sequence: TGTGCCAGCAGTTTCACAGGGGAGGAAAAACTGTTTTTT.

V and J are TRBV19 and TRBJ2-6; 8 positions agree with TRBD2. The CDR3 spans 17 residues. Germline V CDR1 and CDR2: LNHDA, SQIVND (reference sequence). Losses at the gene ends were 8 bases for V and 0 bases for J; bases not matched to a gene: 9. CDR3 DNA sequence: TGTGCCAGTCTCGGACGGGGGGGTTTCTCTGGGGCCAACGTCCTGACTTTC. Translating gives CASLGRGGFSGANVLTF.

This sequence joins TRBV13 and TRBJ2-7, with TRBD1 matching over 9 bases. Germline lookup yields CDR1 PRHDT and CDR2 FYEKMQ (reference sequence). The CDR3 length is 16 residues. The ends lost 4 bases at V and 0 bases at J; junction bases unmatched: 7. CDR3 sequence reads: CASSSFGQGSSYEQYF. CDR3 coding DNA: TGTGCCAGCAGCTCCTTCGGACAGGGGAGCTCCTACGAGCAGTACTTC.

This chain connects TRBV19 to TRBJ1-1; D unclear. This CDR3 comprises 14 residues. CDR1 and CDR2 from the germline V gene are LNHDA and SQIVND (reference sequence). The V and J ends lost 3 bases and 6 bases respectively, with 14 bases between them. Here the CDR3 reads CASSIGGVGPEAFF. In nucleotides, the CDR3 is TGTGCCAGTAGTATTGGTGGGGTCGGCCCTGAAGCTTTCTTT.

The sample holds one count of this clone. The chain couples TRBV27 to TRBJ1-5, with unresolved D. Germline V gene data show CDR1 as MNHEY and CDR2 as SMNVEV (reference sequence). This CDR3 is 12 amino acids long. V lost 10 bases, J lost 4 bases, and 11 bases lay in between. CDR3 residues: CANRWVNQPQHF. In nucleotides, the CDR3 is TGTGCCAACCGCTGGGTAAATCAGCCCCAGCATTTT.

The chain uses TRBV27 and TRBJ2-7; D ambiguous. The V gene's germline CDR1 is MNHEY and CDR2 SMNVEV (reference sequence). Trimming took 1 base from V and 7 from J, leaving 17 bases between them. This CDR3 contains 15 residues. In DNA, the CDR3 is TGTGCCAGCAGTTTATTAGGAACCCCCCCCAAGGAGCAGTACTTC. This translates into CASSLLGTPPKEQYF.

V is TRBV3-1 (or the pseudogene TRBV3-2) and J is TRBJ2-3; D gene unclear. The CDR3 has 15 amino acids. V was shortened by 0 bases and J by 3 bases, with 10 bases between the two germline ends. From germline, CDR1 is LGHDT and CDR2 YNNKEL (reference sequence). The CDR3 sequence: CASSQESGDTDTQYF. CDR3 bases: TGTGCCAGCAGCCAAGAGTCTGGGGATACAGATACGCAGTATTTT.

V usage is TRBV11-2 and J usage is TRBJ1-3; no firm D call. V was clipped by 7 bases and J by 4 bases, with 11 bases between them. The length of the CDR3 is 13 residues. CDR1 is SGHAT and CDR2 is FQNNGV in the germline V gene. The CDR3 DNA is TGTGCCAGCACGTTGAGTACAGGAAACACCATATATTTT. Its translation: CASTLSTGNTIYF.